What follows are 19 T cell receptor beta chains derived from one specimen sequenced in a study of shared clonotypes between healthy human individuals. Measured with immunoSEQ multiplex PCR; TCRdb has only the in-frame clones, and not every one. This sample yields a few million clones, of which 80% to 95% are seen a single time; roughly 0.36% belongs to the top ten. Sequenced sample: naive CD4+ T cells from PBMCs. As for subset: CD45RA+ positively selected. The receptors shown here come from a man between 18 and 29 years old in good health. Some clones in this sample may be carry-over from other donors' samples.

The chain links TRBV19 to TRBJ1-5; D unresolved. The CDR3 length is 13 residues. Trimming pared 4 bases from V and 4 bases from J, leaving 8 bases between. CDR1 is LNHDA, CDR2 SQIVND, per germline (reference sequence). The CDR3 loop reads CASSRGYNQPQHF. As DNA, the CDR3 is TGTGCCAGTAGTAGGGGTTATAATCAGCCCCAGCATTTT.

The chain couples TRBV6-5 to TRBJ1-1; D gene uncertain. CDR3 length: 16 residues. The germline gives CDR1 MNHEY, CDR2 SVGAGI. Trimming removed 0 bases at V and 0 bases at J, with 11 bases between. The CDR3 DNA reads as TGTGCCAGCAGTTACTCGATTTTGGCGGTGAACACTGAAGCTTTCTTT. Amino acids: CASSYSILAVNTEAFF.

The chain uses TRBV28 and TRBJ1-5; no definite D call. Germline lookup yields CDR1 MDHEN and CDR2 SYDVKM. The CDR3 covers 14 residues. Between the trimmed V and J ends, which lost 4 bases and 3 bases, there was a span of 10 bases. CDR3 bases: TGTGCCAGCAGTTATAGGCTCGTCAATCAGCCCCAGCATTTT. Its protein is CASSYRLVNQPQHF.

The chain uses TRBV7-3 and TRBJ2-3; the match to TRBD2 covers 13 bases. V trimming: 5 bases; J trimming: 3 bases; junction bases outside the gene matches: 8. The CDR3 spans 17 residues. Germline V gene sequence: CDR1 SGHTA, CDR2 FQGTGA. CDR3 DNA sequence: TGTGCCAGCAGCCGCCCGGGACTAGCGGGGAAGACAGATACGCAGTATTTT. Its protein product is CASSRPGLAGKTDTQYF.

Comments on this clone: Other DNA sequences of this sample code for an identical CDR3. J is TRBJ2-7 and V is TRBV9; 11 bases are shared with TRBD1. CDR3 length equals 14 residues. The ends lost 3 bases at V and 4 bases at J; junction bases unmatched: 3. The germline V gene has CDR1 SGDLS and CDR2 YYNGEE. CDR3 residues: CASSAGQGDYEQYF. The CDR3 region has the DNA TGTGCCAGCAGCGCGGGACAGGGGGATTACGAGCAGTACTTC.

This chain links TRBV28 with TRBJ1-1; TRBD1 is a possible D gene (6 bases). Germline CDR1 and CDR2: MDHEN and SYDVKM. CDR3 length: 15 amino acids. The V end lost 1 base, the J end lost 9 bases, and 18 bases lay between the germline ends. The CDR3 DNA follows: TGTGCCAGCAGTTTATTCCGAGGACAGCCTCACCAAGCTTTCTTT. This gives the protein CASSLFRGQPHQAFF. Complete variable domain (other parts from reference TRBV28 and TRBJ1-1): DVKVTQSSRYLVKRTGEKVFLECVQDMDHENMFWYRQDPGLGLRLIYFSYDVKMKEKGDIPEGYSVSREKKERFSLILESASTNQTSMYLCASSLFRGQPHQAFFGQGTRLTVV.

The V call is TRBV4-3, the J call TRBJ2-5, with 10 nucleotides matching TRBD2. In germline, CDR1 is LGHNA, CDR2 YSLEER. V trimming: 4 bases; J trimming: 3 bases; junction bases outside the gene matches: 2. This CDR3 spans 14 amino acids. CDR3: CASSPSGREETQYF. The CDR3 coding sequence is TGCGCCAGCAGCCCAAGCGGGAGGGAAGAGACCCAGTACTTC.

Here the CDR3 reads CASSDSRGRNEQYF. The CDR3, as DNA: TGTGCCAGCTCAGATTCGCGAGGGAGGAACGAGCAGTACTTC. V and J are TRBV18 and TRBJ2-7; maybe TRBD2 (6 bases). The germline V gene encodes CDR1 KGHSH and CDR2 LQKENI. The length of the CDR3 is 14 residues. With 5 bases removed from V and 5 bases from J, the gap between germline ends came to 16 bases.

The V gene is TRBV20-1, the J gene TRBJ1-2; D gene unclear. The CDR3 runs 11 residues. Germline values: CDR1 DFQATT, CDR2 SNEGSKA (reference sequence). V was clipped by 6 bases and J by 8 bases, with 13 bases between them. The CDR3 DNA reads TGCAGTGCAACGGAGGCGGCAGGCTACACCTTC. Residues: CSATEAAGYTF.

The chain joins TRBV6-5 to TRBJ2-7; 10 bases align to TRBD2. Losses at the gene ends were 5 bases for V and 6 bases for J; bases not matched to a gene: 7. The CDR3 spans 14 residues. The germline V gene has CDR1 MNHEY and CDR2 SVGAGI. In DNA, the CDR3 is TGTGCCAGCAGTAGAGCGGGAGGGACGGGCGAGCAGTACTTC. Translating it yields CASSRAGGTGEQYF.

V is TRBV28 and J is TRBJ2-7; D is perhaps TRBD2 (5 bases). V was pared by 7 bases and J by 2 bases, with 12 bases between. This CDR3 is built from 13 residues. Per germline, CDR1 MDHEN and CDR2 SYDVKM. CDR3 loop: CASNRQRAYEQYF. The CDR3 nucleotides read TGTGCCAGCAACCGCCAGAGGGCCTACGAGCAGTACTTC.

This chain links TRBV2 with TRBJ2-7, with TRBD1 matching 9 bases. Germline CDR1 SNHLY, CDR2 FYNNEI. V gave up 7 bases and J gave up 6 bases; unmatched junction bases: 10. The CDR3 runs to 14 residues. The CDR3 DNA reads as TGTGCCAGCAACCTCCGGGACAGGGCGGGCGAGCAGTACTTC. Its translation: CASNLRDRAGEQYF.

V gene TRBV30 combines with J gene TRBJ2-7; the match to TRBD1 covers 8 bases. The germline V gene has CDR1 GTSNPN and CDR2 SVGIG (reference sequence). CDR3 length equals 15 residues. Germline trimming cut 0 bases from V and 6 bases from J; bases unmatched to any gene: 10. CDR3 DNA sequence: TGTGCCTGGAGTGTACCCGACAGGGGTTTGCCCGAGCAGTACTTC. This translates into CAWSVPDRGLPEQYF.

The rearrangement uses TRBV9 and TRBJ2-3, with a weak D call TRBD2 (5 bases). The CDR3 consists of 15 residues. The germline V gene has CDR1 SGDLS and CDR2 YYNGEE. The V and J ends lost 2 bases and 1 base respectively, with 11 bases between them. The CDR3 bases are TGTGCCAGCAGCGTCGAGGCGAGGGGCACAGATACGCAGTATTTT. It codes for CASSVEARGTDTQYF.

This clone was counted a single time. The chain carries TRBV7-2 and TRBJ2-2; D unclear. The germline V and J ends were trimmed by 2 bases and 0 bases, with 10 bases remaining between them. This CDR3 has 16 amino acids. Germline V gene lookup returns CDR1 SGHTA and CDR2 FQGNSA. Here the CDR3 reads CASSLRTSANTGELFF. The CDR3 DNA reads as TGTGCCAGCAGCTTAAGGACCAGCGCGAACACCGGGGAGCTGTTTTTT.

This chain links TRBV11-3 with TRBJ2-1; TRBD2 agrees at 13 bases. The V segment lost 5 bases and the J segment 9 bases; nucleotides outside the gene matches: 7. Germline CDR1 is SGHNT and CDR2 is YENEEA. The CDR3 covers 15 residues. CDR3 coding DNA: TGTGCCAGCAGCACAAGACTAGCGGGAGGTGGTGAGCAGTTCTTC. Its protein product is CASSTRLAGGGEQFF.

The J gene is TRBJ2-1, the V gene TRBV20-1; D is ambiguous. Trimming removed 6 bases from V and 15 bases from J, with 18 bases in between. The CDR3 is made up of 11 amino acids. Looked up from germline, CDR1 is DFQATT and CDR2 is SNEGSKA (reference sequence). The CDR3 reads CSAIMSSRRFF. DNA of the CDR3: TGCAGTGCGATTATGTCATCCCGCAGGTTCTTC.

The chain couples TRBV5-1 to TRBJ2-2; D not certain. Trimming shortened V by 0 bases and J by 6 bases, and 12 bases separated the two germline ends. CDR1 is SGHRS, CDR2 YFSETQ, per germline. The CDR3 spans 15 residues. CDR3 bases: TGCGCCAGCAGCTTGGCGGGCCCACCGGCCGGGGAGCTGTTTTTT. Its protein is CASSLAGPPAGELFF.

Notes on this clone: Other DNA sequences in this sample translate to the same CDR3. The CDR3 here is CASSLVGTANTGELFF. CDR3 sequence (DNA): TGTGCCAGCAGCTTAGTGGGGACAGCGAACACCGGGGAGCTGTTTTTT. This chain links TRBV7-2 with TRBJ2-2, with 7 bases lining up with TRBD1. The CDR3 consists of 16 residues. V shed 1 base and J 0 bases; nucleotides not matched to a gene: 2. Germline V gene data show CDR1 as SGHTA and CDR2 as FQGNSA.